This is a list of T cell receptor beta chains from one sample in a study of T cells in Graves' hyperthyroidism and ophthalmopathy. TCRdb used MiXCR to reprocess the multiplex PCR reads, holding one entry per CDR3 protein. Of about 580,000 distinct CDR3 sequences in the sample, approximately 14% were seen once. The sequencing input was blood. Receptors were obtained from a woman aged 30 to 39 with Graves' hyperthyroidism that later progressed to Graves' ophthalmopathy. Both conserved end residues are part of each CDR3. D genes are given only for firm matches. Not every row has a clone size; where given, it reads once, few, many or a size class.

j_gene | v_gene | abundance | d_gene | len | CDR3nt | CDR3aa
TRBJ2-3 | TRBV27 | - | - | 13 | TGTGCCAGCGGATTTCAACCTACAGATACGCAGTATTTT | CASGFQPTDTQYF
TRBJ1-2 | TRBV6-2/TRBV6-3 | many | - | 13 | TGTGCCAGCAGTCACTCGAGAGGGGAAGGCTACACCTTC | CASSHSRGEGYTF
TRBJ1-1 | TRBV28 | many | - | 13 | TGTGCCAGCAGTTTAAGCAGGTATAGTGAAGCTTTCTTT | CASSLSRYSEAFF
TRBJ1-1 | TRBV2 | few | - | 14 | TGTGCCAGCAGTTCTCCGAGTCGGAGGCCTGAAGCTTTCTTT | CASSSPSRRPEAFF
TRBJ1-2 | TRBV6-1 | many | - | 12 | TGTGCCAGCAGTCCACGAGGGGTGAGCTACACCTTC | CASSPRGVSYTF
TRBJ2-5 | TRBV25-1 | many | - | 13 | TGTGCCAGCAGCCAGTACGCTGAAGAGACCCAGTACTTC | CASSQYAEETQYF
TRBJ2-7 | TRBV19 | - | - | 15 | TGTGCCAGTAGTATAGGACAGGGAGGGACCTACGAGCAGTACTTC | CASSIGQGGTYEQYF
TRBJ2-7 | TRBV6-1 | few | - | 14 | TGTGCCAGCCTGAGGGGGGCGGGGATTCTCGAGCAGTACTTC | CASLRGAGILEQYF
TRBJ1-1 | TRBV15 | - | - | 14 | TGTGCCACCAGCAGACCTGGCACCGGCACTGAAGCTTTCTTT | CATSRPGTGTEAFF
TRBJ2-7 | TRBV9 | once | - | 16 | TGTGCCAGCAGCGTAGAAAAAGCGGGCCATACCTACGAGCAGTACTTC | CASSVEKAGHTYEQYF
TRBJ2-1 | TRBV20-1 | few | - | 13 | TGCAGTGCCGGGCGGGGGCACCTCAATGAGCAGTTCTTC | CSAGRGHLNEQFF
TRBJ1-4 | TRBV2 | many | - | 14 | TGTGCCAGCGACGGACAGACAACTAATGAAAAACTGTTTTTT | CASDGQTTNEKLFF